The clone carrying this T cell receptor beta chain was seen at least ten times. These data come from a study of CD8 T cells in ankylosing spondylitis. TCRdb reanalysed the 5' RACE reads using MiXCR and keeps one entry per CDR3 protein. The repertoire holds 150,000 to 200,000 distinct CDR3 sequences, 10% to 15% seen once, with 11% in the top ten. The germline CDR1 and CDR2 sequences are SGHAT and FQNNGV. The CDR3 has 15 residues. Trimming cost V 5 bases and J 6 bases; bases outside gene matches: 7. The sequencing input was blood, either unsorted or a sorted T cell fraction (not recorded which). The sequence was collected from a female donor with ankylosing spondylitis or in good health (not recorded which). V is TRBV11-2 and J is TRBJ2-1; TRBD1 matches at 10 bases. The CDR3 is CASSPRQGAGNEQFF. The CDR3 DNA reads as TGTGCCAGCAGCCCTAGACAGGGGGCAGGCAATGAGCAGTTCTTC.